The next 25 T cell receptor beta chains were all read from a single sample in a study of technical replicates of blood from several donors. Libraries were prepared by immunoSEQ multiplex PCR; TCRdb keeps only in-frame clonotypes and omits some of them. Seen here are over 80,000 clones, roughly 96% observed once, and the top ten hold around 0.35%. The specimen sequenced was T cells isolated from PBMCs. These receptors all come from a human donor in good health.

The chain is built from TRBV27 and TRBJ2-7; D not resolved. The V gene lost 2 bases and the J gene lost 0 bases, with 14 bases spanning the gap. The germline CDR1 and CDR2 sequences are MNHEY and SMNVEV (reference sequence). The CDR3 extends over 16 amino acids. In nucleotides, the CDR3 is TGTGCCAGCAGTTTAGATTTAACTTATAGCTCCTACGAGCAGTACTTC. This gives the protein CASSLDLTYSSYEQYF.

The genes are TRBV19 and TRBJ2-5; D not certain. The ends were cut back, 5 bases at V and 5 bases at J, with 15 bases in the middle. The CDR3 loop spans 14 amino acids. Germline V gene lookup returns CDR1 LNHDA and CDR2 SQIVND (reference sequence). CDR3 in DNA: TGTGCCAGTAGTCCCTTCGCAGGATTCGAGACCCAGTACTTC. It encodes CASSPFAGFETQYF.

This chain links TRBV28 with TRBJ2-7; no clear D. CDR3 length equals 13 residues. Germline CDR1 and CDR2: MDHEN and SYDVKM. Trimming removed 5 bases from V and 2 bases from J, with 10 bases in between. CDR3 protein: CASSKPFPYEQYF. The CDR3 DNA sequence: TGTGCCAGCAGTAAGCCTTTTCCCTACGAGCAGTACTTC.

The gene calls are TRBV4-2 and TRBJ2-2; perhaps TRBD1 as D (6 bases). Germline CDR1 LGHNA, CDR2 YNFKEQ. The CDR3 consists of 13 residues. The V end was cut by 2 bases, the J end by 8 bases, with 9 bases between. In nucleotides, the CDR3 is TGTGCCAGCAGCCAATCCGGGACAGGGGAGCTGTTTTTT. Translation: CASSQSGTGELFF.

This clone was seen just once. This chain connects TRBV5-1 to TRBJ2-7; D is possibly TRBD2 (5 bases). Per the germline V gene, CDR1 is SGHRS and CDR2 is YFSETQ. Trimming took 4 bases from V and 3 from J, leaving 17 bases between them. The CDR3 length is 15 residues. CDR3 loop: CASSPSGLTSYEQYF. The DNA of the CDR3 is TGCGCCAGCAGCCCCTCCGGACTGACAAGCTACGAGCAGTACTTC.

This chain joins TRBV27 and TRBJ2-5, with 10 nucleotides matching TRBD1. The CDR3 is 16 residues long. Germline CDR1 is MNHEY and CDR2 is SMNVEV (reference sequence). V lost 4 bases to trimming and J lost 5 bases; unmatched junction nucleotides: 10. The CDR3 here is CASSSNPGQGWETQYF. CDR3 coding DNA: TGTGCCAGCAGTTCAAATCCGGGACAGGGGTGGGAGACCCAGTACTTC.

The CDR3 DNA reads as TGTGCCAGTAGTATGGAGCGGGAATTAATTTGGGAGCAGTTCTTC. It translates to CASSMERELIWEQFF. The V gene is TRBV19, the J gene TRBJ2-1; 7 nucleotides align to TRBD2. J gave up 10 bases and V 3 bases, and 12 bases lay outside the gene matches. The CDR3 is 15 residues long. Germline V gene lookup returns CDR1 LNHDA and CDR2 SQIVND (reference sequence).

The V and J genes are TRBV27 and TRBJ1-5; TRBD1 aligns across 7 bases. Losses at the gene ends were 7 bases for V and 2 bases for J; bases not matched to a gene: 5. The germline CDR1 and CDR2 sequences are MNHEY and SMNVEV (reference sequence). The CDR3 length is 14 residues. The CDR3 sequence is CASNRGARNQPQHF. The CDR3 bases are TGTGCCAGCAACAGGGGAGCCCGCAATCAGCCCCAGCATTTT.

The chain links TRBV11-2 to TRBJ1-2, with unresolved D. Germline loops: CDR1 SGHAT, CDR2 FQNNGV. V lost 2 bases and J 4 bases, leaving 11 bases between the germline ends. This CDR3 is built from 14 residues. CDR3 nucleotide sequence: TGTGCCAGCAGCTTACCTTTTGTAGTCTATGGCTACACCTTC. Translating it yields CASSLPFVVYGYTF.

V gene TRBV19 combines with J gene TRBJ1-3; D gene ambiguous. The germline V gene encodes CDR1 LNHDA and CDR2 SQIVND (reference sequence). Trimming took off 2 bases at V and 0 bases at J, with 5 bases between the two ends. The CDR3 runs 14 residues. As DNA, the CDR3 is TGTGCCAGTAGTATAAAACACTCTGGAAACACCATATATTTT. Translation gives CASSIKHSGNTIYF.

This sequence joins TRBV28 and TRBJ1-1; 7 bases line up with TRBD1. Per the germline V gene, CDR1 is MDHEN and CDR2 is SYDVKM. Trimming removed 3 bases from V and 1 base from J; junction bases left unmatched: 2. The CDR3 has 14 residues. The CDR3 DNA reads TGTGCCAGCAGTTTGACAGGGAGGAACACTGAAGCTTTCTTT. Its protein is CASSLTGRNTEAFF.

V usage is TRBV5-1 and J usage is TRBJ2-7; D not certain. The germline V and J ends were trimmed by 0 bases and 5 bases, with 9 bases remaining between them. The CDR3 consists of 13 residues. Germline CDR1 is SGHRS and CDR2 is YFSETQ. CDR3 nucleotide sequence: TGCGCCAGCAGCTTGGCTTACGCGCACGAGCAGTACTTC. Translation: CASSLAYAHEQYF.

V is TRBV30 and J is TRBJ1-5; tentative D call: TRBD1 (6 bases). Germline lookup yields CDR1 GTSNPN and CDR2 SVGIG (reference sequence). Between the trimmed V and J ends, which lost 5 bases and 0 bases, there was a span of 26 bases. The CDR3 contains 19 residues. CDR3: CAWSQRRGNTYYSNQPQHF. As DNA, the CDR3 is TGTGCCTGGTCTCAACGCAGGGGCAATACCTACTATAGCAATCAGCCCCAGCATTTT.

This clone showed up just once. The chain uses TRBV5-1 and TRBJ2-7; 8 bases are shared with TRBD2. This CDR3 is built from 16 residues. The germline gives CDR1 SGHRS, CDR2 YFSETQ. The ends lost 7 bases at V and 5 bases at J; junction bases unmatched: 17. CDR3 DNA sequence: TGCGCCAGCCGACAGCGAGGGGGACTAGTCTTTCACGAGCAGTACTTC. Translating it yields CASRQRGGLVFHEQYF.

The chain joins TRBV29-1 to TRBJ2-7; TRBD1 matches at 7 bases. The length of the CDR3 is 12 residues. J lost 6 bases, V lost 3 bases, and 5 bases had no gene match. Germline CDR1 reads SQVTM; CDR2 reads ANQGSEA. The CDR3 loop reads CSVDDRVSEQYF. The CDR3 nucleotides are TGCAGCGTTGATGACAGGGTATCCGAGCAGTACTTC.

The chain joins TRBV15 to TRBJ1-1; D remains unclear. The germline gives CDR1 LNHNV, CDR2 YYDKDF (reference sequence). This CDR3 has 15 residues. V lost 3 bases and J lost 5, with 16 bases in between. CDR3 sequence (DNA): TGTGCCACCAGCAGGGACTCGGGAGCTTTAACTGAAGCTTTCTTT. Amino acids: CATSRDSGALTEAFF.

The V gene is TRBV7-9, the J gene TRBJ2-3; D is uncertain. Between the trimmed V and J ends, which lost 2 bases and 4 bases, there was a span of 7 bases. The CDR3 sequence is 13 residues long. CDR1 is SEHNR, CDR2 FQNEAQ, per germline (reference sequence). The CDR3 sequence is CASSLPNSDTQYF. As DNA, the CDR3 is TGTGCCAGCAGCTTACCAAATTCAGATACGCAGTATTTT.

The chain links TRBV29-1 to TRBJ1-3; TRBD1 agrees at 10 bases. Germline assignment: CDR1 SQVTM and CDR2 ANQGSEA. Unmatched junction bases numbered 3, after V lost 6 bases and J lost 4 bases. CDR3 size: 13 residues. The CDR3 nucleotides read TGCAGCGTACGGACAGGGGGAGGAAACACCATATATTTT. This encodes CSVRTGGGNTIYF.

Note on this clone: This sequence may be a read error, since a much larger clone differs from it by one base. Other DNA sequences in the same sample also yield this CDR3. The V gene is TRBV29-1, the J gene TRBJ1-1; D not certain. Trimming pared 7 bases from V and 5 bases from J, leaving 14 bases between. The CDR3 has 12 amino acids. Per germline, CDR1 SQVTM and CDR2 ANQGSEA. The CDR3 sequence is CSATGIGTEAFF. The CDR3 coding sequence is TGCAGCGCCACGGGGATCGGGACTGAAGCTTTCTTT.

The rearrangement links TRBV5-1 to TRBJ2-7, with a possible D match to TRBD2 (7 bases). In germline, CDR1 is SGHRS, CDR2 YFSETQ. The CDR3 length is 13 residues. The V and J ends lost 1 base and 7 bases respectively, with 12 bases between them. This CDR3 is CASSLSGGREQYF. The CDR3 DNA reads TGCGCCAGCAGCTTGTCGGGGGGCCGGGAGCAGTACTTC.

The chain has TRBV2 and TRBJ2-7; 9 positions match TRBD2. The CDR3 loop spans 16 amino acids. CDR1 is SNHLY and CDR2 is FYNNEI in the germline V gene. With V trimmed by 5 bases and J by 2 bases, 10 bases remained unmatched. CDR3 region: CASSMNLAGPTYEQYF. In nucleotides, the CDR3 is TGTGCCAGCAGTATGAACCTAGCGGGGCCGACCTACGAGCAGTACTTC. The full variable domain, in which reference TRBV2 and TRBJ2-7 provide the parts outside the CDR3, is EPEVTQTPSHQVTQMGQEVILRCVPISNHLYFYWYRQILGQKVEFLVSFYNNEISEKSEIFDDQFSVERPDGSNFTLKIRSTKLEDSAMYFCASSMNLAGPTYEQYFGPGTRLTVT.

CDR3 DNA sequence: TGCGCCAGCAGCCAGGACAGGGGGACAGATACGCAGTATTTT. This gives the protein CASSQDRGTDTQYF. The rearrangement links TRBV4-1 to TRBJ2-3; 10 bases agree with TRBD1. Germline trimming cut 3 bases from V and 3 bases from J; bases unmatched to any gene: 0. CDR1 and CDR2 from the germline V gene are MGHRA and YSYEKL. The CDR3 contains 14 residues.

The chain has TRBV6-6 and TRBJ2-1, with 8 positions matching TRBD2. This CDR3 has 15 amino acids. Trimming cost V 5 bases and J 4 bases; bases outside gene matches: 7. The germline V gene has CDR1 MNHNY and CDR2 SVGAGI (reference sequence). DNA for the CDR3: TGTGCCAGCAGTCCCAGCGGGAGCGAATACAATGAGCAGTTCTTC. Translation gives CASSPSGSEYNEQFF.

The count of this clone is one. CDR3 in DNA: TGTGCCAGCAGTTTACCCCTCGACGGGACAGACCCCTACGAGCAGTACTTC. It translates to CASSLPLDGTDPYEQYF. V is TRBV28 and J is TRBJ2-7; TRBD1 aligns across 7 bases. J lost 2 bases, V lost 2 bases, and 12 bases had no gene match. CDR3 size: 17 residues. The germline V gene has CDR1 MDHEN and CDR2 SYDVKM.

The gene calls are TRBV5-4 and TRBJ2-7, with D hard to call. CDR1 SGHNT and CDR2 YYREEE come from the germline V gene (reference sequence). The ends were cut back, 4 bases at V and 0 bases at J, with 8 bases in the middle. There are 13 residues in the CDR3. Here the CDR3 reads CASSPPSSYEQYF. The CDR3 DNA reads TGTGCCAGCAGCCCGCCCAGCTCCTACGAGCAGTACTTC.